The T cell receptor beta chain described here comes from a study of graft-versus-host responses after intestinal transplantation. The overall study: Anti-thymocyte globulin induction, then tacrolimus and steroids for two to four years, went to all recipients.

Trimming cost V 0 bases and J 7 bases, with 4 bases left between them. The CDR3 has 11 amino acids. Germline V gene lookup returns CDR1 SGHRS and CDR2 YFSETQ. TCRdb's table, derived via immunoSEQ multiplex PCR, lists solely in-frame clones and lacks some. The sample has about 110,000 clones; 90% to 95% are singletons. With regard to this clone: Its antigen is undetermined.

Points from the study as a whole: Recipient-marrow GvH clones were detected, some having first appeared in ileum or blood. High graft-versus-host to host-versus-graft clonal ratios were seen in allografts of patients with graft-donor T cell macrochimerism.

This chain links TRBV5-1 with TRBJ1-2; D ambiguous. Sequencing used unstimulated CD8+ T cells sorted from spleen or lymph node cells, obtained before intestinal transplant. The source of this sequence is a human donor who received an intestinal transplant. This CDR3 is CASSLEGGYTF. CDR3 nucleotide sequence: TGCGCCAGCAGCTTGGAGGGTGGCTACACCTTC.